These 17 T cell receptor beta chains share one sample of origin, sequenced in a study of T cell responses to AZD1222 COVID-19 vaccine. Sequenced by immunoSEQ multiplex PCR; TCRdb stores in-frame clones only, minus some. The sample data list 150,000 or so clones. Source material: peripheral blood. The source of these receptors is an adult in good health.

The V and J genes are TRBV30 and TRBJ1-6; 7 bases line up with TRBD1. The CDR3 is 15 amino acids. Germline CDR1 GTSNPN, CDR2 SVGIG (reference sequence). After removal of 0 bases from V and 7 bases from J, the junction contained 6 bases not matched to a gene. In DNA form, the CDR3 reads TGTGCCTGGAGTGTCGCGGGACAGTTAAATTCACCCCTCCACTTT. Its translation is CAWSVAGQLNSPLHF.

This chain joins TRBV9 and TRBJ1-4, with D possibly matching TRBD1 (5 bases). The CDR3 is 17 residues long. Between the trimmed V and J ends, which lost 3 bases and 3 bases, there was a span of 18 bases. Looked up from germline, CDR1 is SGDLS and CDR2 is YYNGEE. CDR3 sequence: CASSADDFRVANEKLFF. The CDR3 region has the DNA TGTGCCAGCAGCGCGGATGACTTCAGGGTGGCTAATGAAAAACTGTTTTTT.

The chain carries TRBV4-2 and TRBJ2-1, with TRBD2 matching 9 bases. The CDR3 sequence is 15 residues long. V shed 0 bases, J shed 3 bases, and the junction held 0 bases outside the gene matches. The germline V gene encodes CDR1 LGHNA and CDR2 YNFKEQ. CDR3: CASSQERGGYNEQFF. The CDR3 DNA is TGTGCCAGCAGCCAAGAGCGGGGGGGCTACAATGAGCAGTTCTTC.

This chain joins TRBV27 and TRBJ2-7; D is unresolved. The CDR3 length is 14 residues. The V end lost 3 bases, the J end lost 3 bases, and 12 bases lay between the germline ends. Germline CDR1 MNHEY, CDR2 SMNVEV (reference sequence). The CDR3 loop is CASSFGQERYEQYF. Here the CDR3 DNA reads TGTGCCAGCAGTTTTGGCCAGGAACGCTACGAGCAGTACTTC.

The chain employs TRBV7-9 and TRBJ1-1, with D possibly TRBD1 on 5 matching bases. Germline V gene lookup returns CDR1 SEHNR and CDR2 FQNEAQ (reference sequence). The CDR3 extends over 14 amino acids. Trimming pared 3 bases from V and 4 bases from J, leaving 12 bases between. The CDR3 reads CASSLLSGRTEAFF. Here the CDR3 DNA reads TGTGCCAGCAGCTTGCTTTCAGGGCGCACTGAAGCTTTCTTT.

The V and J genes are TRBV6-1 and TRBJ2-6; possibly TRBD1 for D (6 bases). The V end was cut by 2 bases, the J end by 4 bases, with 12 bases between. The CDR3 has 16 amino acids. Germline V gene lookup returns CDR1 MNHNS and CDR2 SASEGT. CDR3 sequence reads: CASSEPGAKGANVLTF. The CDR3 DNA follows: TGTGCCAGCAGTGAACCAGGGGCCAAGGGGGCCAACGTCCTGACTTTC.

This chain connects TRBV28 to TRBJ1-4; 9 positions match TRBD1. Trimming took 7 bases from V and 8 from J; bases not matched to a gene: 5. The CDR3 extends over 13 amino acids. Germline CDR1 and CDR2: MDHEN and SYDVKM. The DNA of the CDR3 is TGTGCCAGCACCGACAGGGGGTACGAAAAACTGTTTTTT. Translation gives CASTDRGYEKLFF.

The chain carries TRBV7-2 and TRBJ1-4, with TRBD1 identical over 8 bases. The germline V gene encodes CDR1 SGHTA and CDR2 FQGNSA. Germline trimming cut 3 bases from V and 4 bases from J; bases unmatched to any gene: 4. This CDR3 has 15 amino acids. The CDR3 reads CASSFRTGLNEKLFF. The CDR3, as DNA: TGTGCCAGCAGCTTTCGGACAGGGCTTAATGAAAAACTGTTTTTT. The full variable domain, with the rest looked up from reference TRBV7-2 and TRBJ1-4, is GAGVSQSPSNKVTEKGKDVELRCDPISGHTALYWYRQSLGQGLEFLIYFQGNSAPDKSGLPSDRFSAERTGGSVSTLTIQRTQQEDSAVYLCASSFRTGLNEKLFFGSGTQLSVL.

V gene TRBV5-1 combines with J gene TRBJ1-4; D uncertain. This CDR3 has 16 residues. The germline CDR1 and CDR2 sequences are SGHRS and YFSETQ. The germline V and J ends were trimmed by 0 bases and 0 bases, with 9 bases remaining between them. Here the CDR3 reads CASSLEGFATNEKLFF. The CDR3 nucleotides read TGCGCCAGCAGCTTGGAAGGCTTTGCAACTAATGAAAAACTGTTTTTT.

This chain joins TRBV6-5 and TRBJ1-4; 11 bases are shared with TRBD1. CDR1 is MNHEY, CDR2 SVGAGI, per germline. The CDR3 loop spans 14 amino acids. V was pared by 6 bases and J by 8 bases, with 5 bases of the junction left unmatched. The CDR3 region has the DNA TGTGCCAGCAGAGGACAGGGGGCGATCGAAAAACTGTTTTTT. Translation: CASRGQGAIEKLFF.

The CDR3 protein is CASSYGWGQQGYTF. CDR3 coding DNA: TGTGCCAGCAGTTACGGATGGGGACAGCAGGGCTACACCTTC. The V and J genes are TRBV6-2 or TRBV6-3 and TRBJ1-2, with 7 bases identical to TRBD1. CDR1 is MNHEY, CDR2 SVGEGT, per germline. CDR3 length: 14 residues. With 2 bases clipped from V and 8 bases from J, the junction kept 8 bases outside the gene matches.

The genes are TRBV6-2 or TRBV6-3 and TRBJ1-2, with 7 bases fitting TRBD1. Looked up from germline, CDR1 is MNHEY and CDR2 is SVGEGT. J gave up 4 bases and V 2 bases, and 4 bases lay outside the gene matches. The CDR3 is made up of 14 amino acids. The CDR3, as DNA: TGTGCCAGCAGTTACCCCGACAGGGCCTATGGCTACACCTTC. Encoded protein: CASSYPDRAYGYTF.

J is TRBJ2-7 and V is TRBV28, with D tentatively TRBD2 (5 bases). The CDR3 is made up of 12 amino acids. The V end lost 7 bases, the J end lost 4 bases, and 11 bases lay between the germline ends. Looked up from germline, CDR1 is MDHEN and CDR2 is SYDVKM. The CDR3: CASTGVGYEQYF. In DNA form, the CDR3 reads TGTGCCAGCACCGGGGTGGGGTACGAGCAGTACTTC.

As regards this clone: The germline gene is not matched at one end of the junction; a read error may be the cause. The V call is TRBV11-3, the J call TRBJ2-2; no reliable D call. The CDR3 consists of 12 residues. Germline-derived CDR1 and CDR2 are SGHNT and YENEEA. The CDR3 protein is CASSLETGELFF. The CDR3 DNA reads as TGTGCCAGCAGTTTAGAGACCGGGGAGCTGTTTTTT.

The chain carries TRBV7-9 and TRBJ1-2, with 8 bases that match TRBD1. The CDR3 has 13 amino acids. The germline V gene encodes CDR1 SEHNR and CDR2 FQNEAQ (reference sequence). Trimming cost V 3 bases and J 3 bases; bases outside gene matches: 0. The CDR3 is CASSLTGDYGYTF. CDR3 nucleotides: TGTGCCAGCAGCTTGACAGGGGACTATGGCTACACCTTC.

The chain's CDR3 is CASSLDSLWTEAFF. The CDR3 coding sequence is TGTGCCAGCAGCTTGGACAGTCTCTGGACTGAAGCTTTCTTT. V is TRBV5-4 and J is TRBJ1-1; no clear D gene. The V end was cut by 0 bases, the J end by 5 bases, with 11 bases between. This CDR3 contains 14 residues. Germline V gene data show CDR1 as SGHNT and CDR2 as YYREEE (reference sequence).

The CDR3 reads CASVIGQGLKTQYF. The CDR3, as DNA: TGTGCCAGCGTCATAGGGCAGGGGCTGAAGACCCAGTACTTC. V and J are TRBV5-5 and TRBJ2-5, with D tentatively TRBD1 (6 bases). Between the trimmed V and J ends, which lost 7 bases and 6 bases, there was a span of 19 bases. The CDR3 covers 14 residues. The germline CDR1 and CDR2 sequences are SGHKS and YYEKEE (reference sequence). The variable domain in full, completed from reference TRBV5-5 and TRBJ2-5, reads DAGVTQSPTHLIKTRGQQVTLRCSPISGHKSVSWYQQVLGQGPQFIFQYYEKEERGRGNFPDRFSARQFPNYSSELNVNALLLGDSALYLCASVIGQGLKTQYFGPGTRLLVL.